Shown below are 14 T cell receptor beta chains from a single sample sequenced in a study of early T cells in non-severe SARS-CoV-2 infection. TCRdb passed the 5' RACE reads through MiXCR, listing each CDR3 protein once. Among about 31,000 distinct CDR3 sequences listed, 6% to 7.5% were seen once. Sequencing was performed on whole blood, taken at baseline. These receptors were collected from an adult who was a healthcare worker with PCR-confirmed SARS-CoV-2 infection or an uninfected control (not recorded which).

A remark on this clonotype: Since a much larger clone is just one base distant, this may be a read error. The chain employs TRBV20-1 and TRBJ1-1, with TRBD1 matching over 7 bases. The CDR3 runs to 13 residues. Per germline, CDR1 DFQATT and CDR2 SNEGSKA (reference sequence). The CDR3 DNA reads as TGCAGTGCCCAGGGACAGCCGAACATTGAAGCTTTCTTT. The encoded protein is CSAQGQPNIEAFF.

The chain is built from TRBV11-2 and TRBJ2-1, with D possibly matching TRBD1 (5 bases). The V gene lost 11 bases and the J gene lost 2 bases, with 19 bases spanning the gap. There are 15 residues in the CDR3. Germline CDR1 is SGHAT and CDR2 is FQNNGV. The CDR3, as DNA: TGTGCCTCCCGCCCTGGGGAAGGGGCCTACAATGAGCAGTTCTTC. It translates to CASRPGEGAYNEQFF.

The chain links TRBV4-1 to TRBJ1-2; 8 nucleotides align to TRBD1. The CDR3 runs to 17 residues. With V trimmed by 0 bases and J by 6 bases, 12 bases remained unmatched. Germline V gene data show CDR1 as MGHRA and CDR2 as YSYEKL. This CDR3 reads CASSQENQGARADGYTF. In DNA form, the CDR3 reads TGCGCCAGCAGCCAAGAAAACCAGGGGGCGCGGGCTGATGGCTACACCTTC.

The sample holds many counts of this clonotype. The rearrangement links TRBV6-5 to TRBJ2-1, with D perhaps matching TRBD2 (6 bases). Trimming took off 2 bases at V and 5 bases at J, with 16 bases between the two ends. The germline CDR1 and CDR2 sequences are MNHEY and SVGAGI. The length of the CDR3 is 16 residues. In DNA form, the CDR3 reads TGTGCCAGCAGTTACGGTACGGGAGTGTTGCACAATGAGCAGTTCTTC. Encoded protein: CASSYGTGVLHNEQFF.

This rearrangement joins TRBV6-5 to TRBJ1-1; 7 nucleotides match TRBD1. Germline lookup yields CDR1 MNHEY and CDR2 SVGAGI. The trim removed 9 bases at V and 1 base at J, leaving 2 bases unmatched. The CDR3 contains 12 residues. DNA for the CDR3: TGTGCCAGTGGGACAGCGAACACTGAAGCTTTCTTT. Translation gives CASGTANTEAFF.

This clonotype showed up many times. The CDR3 protein is CASSLAPGSGVGYEQYF. For the CDR3, the DNA is TGTGCCAGCAGTTTAGCCCCGGGGAGCGGAGTGGGTTACGAGCAGTACTTC. This chain uses TRBV12-3 or TRBV12-4 with TRBJ2-7; D might be TRBD2 (5 bases). Trimming took 0 bases from V and 4 from J, leaving 19 bases between them. The CDR3 is 17 amino acids.

This clonotype was detected many times. The chain links TRBV28 to TRBJ2-1, with D tentatively TRBD2 (5 bases). The CDR3 has 12 amino acids. Germline V gene lookup returns CDR1 MDHEN and CDR2 SYDVKM. Trimming left V 5 bases short and J 10 bases short, with 12 bases between. This CDR3 reads CASSPEEREQFF. The CDR3 region has the DNA TGTGCCAGCAGTCCGGAGGAGCGGGAGCAGTTCTTC.

The chain combines TRBV19 with TRBJ2-1; D not resolved. The CDR3 covers 13 residues. Germline CDR1 reads LNHDA; CDR2 reads SQIVND (reference sequence). V lost 3 bases to trimming and J lost 6 bases, with 9 bases between them. The CDR3 region is CASSMQVGNEQFF. CDR3 in DNA: TGTGCCAGTAGTATGCAAGTTGGCAATGAGCAGTTCTTC.

The chain carries TRBV18 and TRBJ2-7, with D perhaps TRBD1 (6 bases). This CDR3 has 14 amino acids. CDR1 and CDR2 (germline): KGHSH, LQKENI. With 3 bases removed from V and 3 bases from J, the gap between germline ends came to 12 bases. The CDR3 nucleotides read TGTGCCAGCTCACCCAACAGGGTCCGCTACGAGCAGTACTTC. Translation: CASSPNRVRYEQYF.

This clonotype was detected a few times. This chain uses TRBV29-1 with TRBJ2-7, with 8 bases lining up with TRBD2. The CDR3 has 12 amino acids. The V gene end was trimmed by 3 bases and the J gene end by 3 bases; junction bases not matched to a gene: 1. Germline loops: CDR1 SQVTM, CDR2 ANQGSEA. The DNA of the CDR3 is TGCAGCGTTGAGGCGGGAGGCTACGAGCAGTACTTC. It translates to CSVEAGGYEQYF.

This clonotype was picked up many times. The CDR3 bases are TGCGCCAGCAGCTTCCGGGAGGGACGGGAGACCCAGTACTTC. Translation: CASSFREGRETQYF. V usage is TRBV5-1 and J usage is TRBJ2-5; TRBD2 agrees at 8 bases. Germline lookup yields CDR1 SGHRS and CDR2 YFSETQ. The CDR3 spans 14 residues. With 2 bases clipped from V and 5 bases from J, the junction kept 5 bases outside the gene matches.

This clonotype has a handful of counts. The V call is TRBV28, the J call TRBJ1-1, with a possible D match to TRBD1 (5 bases). V was cut by 8 bases and J by 3 bases, with 10 bases left in between. Germline V gives CDR1 MDHEN, CDR2 SYDVKM. CDR3 size: 12 residues. CDR3 coding DNA: TGTGCCAGCGTTCGGGGCCACACTGAAGCTTTCTTT. Translated: CASVRGHTEAFF.

This rearrangement joins TRBV4-3 to TRBJ2-7; 8 nucleotides agree with TRBD2. The ends lost 1 base at V and 6 bases at J; junction bases unmatched: 11. Germline values: CDR1 LGHNA, CDR2 YSLEER. This CDR3 has 16 amino acids. The CDR3 here is CASSQGEASGQPEQYF. The CDR3, as DNA: TGCGCCAGCAGCCAAGGTGAGGCTAGCGGGCAACCCGAGCAGTACTTC.

This sequence joins TRBV20-1 and TRBJ2-5; tentatively, D is TRBD1 or TRBD2 (6 bases each). The CDR3 loop spans 14 amino acids. The V gene's germline CDR1 is DFQATT and CDR2 SNEGSKA (reference sequence). Trimming removed 3 bases at V and 4 bases at J, with 15 bases between. CDR3 in DNA: TGCAGTGCTAGGGGGGGCGTTGGAGGAGAGACCCAGTACTTC. Translated: CSARGGVGGETQYF.